The entry below describes one TCR beta chain. Germline V lookup: CDR1 SGHVS, CDR2 FNYEAQ. The CDR3 extends over 16 amino acids. Unmatched junction bases numbered 5, after V lost 1 base and J lost 6 bases. Deep-level settings were used for running the assay. Authors' methods: Junction-only immunoSEQ data arrived without quality scores, meaning filtering differed. Profiling relied on immunoSEQ multiplex PCR, and the TCRdb table lists in-frame clones only, not all of them. The V and J calls and clone size come from that table; D and trimming were worked out from the DNA. The data contain around 1.6 million clones, 98% of them singletons. This entry belongs to a study of shared clonotypes between healthy human individuals. Study-level background: In total, the donors were a couple of women and a few men aged 18 to 49.

Sequencing was performed on naive CD4+ T cells sorted from blood. Subset meaning: CD45RA+ positively selected. This receptor was identified in a man aged 25 to 40 in good health. V and J are TRBV7-6 and TRBJ2-4; 11 bases line up with TRBD2. The CDR3 is CASSLGGLAGGNIQYF. DNA of the CDR3: TGTGCCAGCAGCTTAGGGGGGCTAGCGGGAGGAAACATTCAGTACTTC.